This paragraph covers one TCR beta chain sequence. The source of the sample is a study of T cell changes during pregnancy in multiple sclerosis. The assay was immunoSEQ multiplex PCR, and TCRdb's table has in-frame clones only and misses some. Of around 100,000 clones listed, 85% to 95% were seen once; the top ten hold 0.7% to 0.9%. CDR1 LNHDA and CDR2 SQIVND come from the germline V gene (reference sequence). This CDR3 is 18 amino acids long. After removal of 3 bases from V and 0 bases from J, the junction contained 7 bases not matched to a gene. The chain recombines TRBV19 with TRBJ2-3, with 12 bases aligning to TRBD2. The source material was peripheral blood, sampled before pregnancy. This TCR was sampled from a female donor with multiple sclerosis, enrolled in a pregnancy study. Here the CDR3 reads CASSIGLAGGWSTDTQYF. The CDR3 coding sequence is TGTGCCAGTAGTATTGGGCTAGCGGGAGGGTGGAGCACAGATACGCAGTATTTT.